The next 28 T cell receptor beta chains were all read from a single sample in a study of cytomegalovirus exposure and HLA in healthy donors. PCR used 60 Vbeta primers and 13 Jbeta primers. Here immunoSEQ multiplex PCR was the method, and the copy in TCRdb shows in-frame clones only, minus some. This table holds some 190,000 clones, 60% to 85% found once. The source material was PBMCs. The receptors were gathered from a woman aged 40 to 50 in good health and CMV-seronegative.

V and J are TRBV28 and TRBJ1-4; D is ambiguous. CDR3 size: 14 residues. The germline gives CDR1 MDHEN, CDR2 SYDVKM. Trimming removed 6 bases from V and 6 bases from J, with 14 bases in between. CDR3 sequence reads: CASRSSGSHEKLFF. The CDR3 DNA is TGTGCCAGCAGGTCTAGTGGGAGTCATGAAAAACTGTTTTTT.

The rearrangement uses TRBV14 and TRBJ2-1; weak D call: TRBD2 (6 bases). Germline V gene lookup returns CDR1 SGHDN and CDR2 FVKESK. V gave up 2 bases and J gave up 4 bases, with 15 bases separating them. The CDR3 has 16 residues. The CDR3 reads CASSQKKGLDYNEQFF. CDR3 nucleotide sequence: TGTGCCAGCAGCCAAAAAAAGGGACTCGATTACAATGAGCAGTTCTTC.

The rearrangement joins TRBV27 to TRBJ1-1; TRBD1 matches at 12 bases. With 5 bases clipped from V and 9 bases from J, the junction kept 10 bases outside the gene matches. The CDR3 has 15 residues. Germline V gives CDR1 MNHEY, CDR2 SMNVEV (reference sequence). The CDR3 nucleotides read TGTGCCAGCAGTCCCCCGGGACAGGGGGCTTCTAAAGCTTTCTTT. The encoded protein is CASSPPGQGASKAFF.

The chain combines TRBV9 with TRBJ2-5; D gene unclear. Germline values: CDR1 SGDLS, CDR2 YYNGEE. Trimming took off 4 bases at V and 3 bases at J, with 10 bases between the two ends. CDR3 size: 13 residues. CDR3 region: CASSPDREETQYF. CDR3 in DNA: TGTGCCAGCAGCCCCGACCGGGAAGAGACCCAGTACTTC.

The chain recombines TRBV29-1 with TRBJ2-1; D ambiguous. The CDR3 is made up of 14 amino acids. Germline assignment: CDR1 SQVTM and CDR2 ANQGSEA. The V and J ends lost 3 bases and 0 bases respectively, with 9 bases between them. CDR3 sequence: CSVELSSSYNEQFF. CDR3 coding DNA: TGCAGCGTTGAGCTGTCGAGCTCCTACAATGAGCAGTTCTTC.

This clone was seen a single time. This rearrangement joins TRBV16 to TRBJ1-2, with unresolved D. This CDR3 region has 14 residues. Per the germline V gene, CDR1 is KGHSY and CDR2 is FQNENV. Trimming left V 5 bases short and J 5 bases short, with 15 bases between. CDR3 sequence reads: CASSEPPAGYGYTF. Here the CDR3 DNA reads TGTGCCAGCAGCGAACCCCCCGCGGGGTATGGCTACACCTTC.

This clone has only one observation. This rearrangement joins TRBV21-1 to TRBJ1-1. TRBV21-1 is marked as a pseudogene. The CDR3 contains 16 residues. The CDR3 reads CASSKYPAPVDTEAFF. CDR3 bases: TGTGCCAGCAGCAAGTACCCTGCCCCGGTGGACACTGAAGCTTTCTTT.

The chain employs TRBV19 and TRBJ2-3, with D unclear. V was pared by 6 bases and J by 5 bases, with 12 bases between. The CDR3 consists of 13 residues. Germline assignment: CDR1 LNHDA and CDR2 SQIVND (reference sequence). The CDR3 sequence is CASSPPRVDTQYF. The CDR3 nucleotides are TGTGCCAGTAGCCCCCCGCGCGTAGATACGCAGTATTTT.

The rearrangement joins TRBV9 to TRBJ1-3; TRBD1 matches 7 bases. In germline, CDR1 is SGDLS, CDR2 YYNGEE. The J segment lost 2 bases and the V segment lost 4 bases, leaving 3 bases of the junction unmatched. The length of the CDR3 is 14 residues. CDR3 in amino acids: CASSTGATGNTIYF. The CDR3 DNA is TGTGCCAGCAGCACAGGGGCGACTGGAAACACCATATATTTT.

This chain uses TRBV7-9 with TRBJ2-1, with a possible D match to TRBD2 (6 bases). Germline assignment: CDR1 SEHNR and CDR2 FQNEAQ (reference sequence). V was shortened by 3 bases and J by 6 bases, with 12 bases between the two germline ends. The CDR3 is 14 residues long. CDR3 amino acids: CASSLDYTSNEQFF. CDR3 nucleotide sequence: TGTGCCAGCAGCTTGGACTATACTAGCAATGAGCAGTTCTTC.

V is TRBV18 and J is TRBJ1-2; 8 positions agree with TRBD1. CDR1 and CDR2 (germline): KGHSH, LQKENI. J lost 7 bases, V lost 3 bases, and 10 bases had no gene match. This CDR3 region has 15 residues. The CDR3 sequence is CASSPQGQEVTGYTF. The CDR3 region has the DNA TGTGCCAGCTCACCTCAGGGACAGGAGGTAACTGGCTACACCTTC.

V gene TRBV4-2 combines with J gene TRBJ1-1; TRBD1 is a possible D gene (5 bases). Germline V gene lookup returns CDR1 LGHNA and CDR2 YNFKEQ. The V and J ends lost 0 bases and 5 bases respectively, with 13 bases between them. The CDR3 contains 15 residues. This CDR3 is CASSQEIAGRTEAFF. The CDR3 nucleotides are TGTGCCAGCAGCCAAGAAATCGCAGGGCGGACTGAAGCTTTCTTT.

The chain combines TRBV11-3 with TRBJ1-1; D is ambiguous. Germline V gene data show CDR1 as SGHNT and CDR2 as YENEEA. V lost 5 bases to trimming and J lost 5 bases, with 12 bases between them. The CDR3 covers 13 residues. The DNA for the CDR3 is TGTGCCAGCAGCCCCGGCCCGGGGACTGAAGCTTTCTTT. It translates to CASSPGPGTEAFF.

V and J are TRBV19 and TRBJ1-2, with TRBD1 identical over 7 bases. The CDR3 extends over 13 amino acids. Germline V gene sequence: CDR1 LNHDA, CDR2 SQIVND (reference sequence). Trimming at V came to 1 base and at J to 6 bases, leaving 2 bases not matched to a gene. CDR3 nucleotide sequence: TGTGCCAGTAGTATAGGAGGGGGCGATGGCTACACCTTC. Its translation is CASSIGGGDGYTF. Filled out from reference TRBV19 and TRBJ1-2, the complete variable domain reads DGGITQSPKYLFRKEGQNVTLSCEQNLNHDAMYWYRQDPGQGLRLIYYSQIVNDFQKGDIAEGYSVSREKKESFPLTVTSAQKNPTAFYLCASSIGGGDGYTFGSGTRLTVV.

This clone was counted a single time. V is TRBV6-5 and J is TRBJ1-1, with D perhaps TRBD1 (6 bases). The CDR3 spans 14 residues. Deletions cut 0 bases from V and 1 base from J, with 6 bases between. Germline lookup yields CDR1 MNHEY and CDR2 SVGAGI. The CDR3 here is CASSYSTGNTEAFF. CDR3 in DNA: TGTGCCAGCAGTTACTCGACAGGGAACACTGAAGCTTTCTTT.

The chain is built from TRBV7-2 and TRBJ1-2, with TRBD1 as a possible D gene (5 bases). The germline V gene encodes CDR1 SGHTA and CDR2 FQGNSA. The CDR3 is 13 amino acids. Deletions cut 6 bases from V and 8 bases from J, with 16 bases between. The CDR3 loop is CASSYLREGGYTF. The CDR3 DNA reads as TGTGCCAGCAGTTATCTCAGGGAAGGGGGCTACACCTTC.

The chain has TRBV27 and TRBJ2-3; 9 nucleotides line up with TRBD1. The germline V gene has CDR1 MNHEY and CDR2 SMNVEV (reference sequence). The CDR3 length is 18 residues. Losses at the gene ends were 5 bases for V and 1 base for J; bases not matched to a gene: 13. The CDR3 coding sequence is TGTGCCAGCAGTCCGGGGACAGGGAGAAAGCAGGGCACAGATACGCAGTATTTT. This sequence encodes CASSPGTGRKQGTDTQYF.

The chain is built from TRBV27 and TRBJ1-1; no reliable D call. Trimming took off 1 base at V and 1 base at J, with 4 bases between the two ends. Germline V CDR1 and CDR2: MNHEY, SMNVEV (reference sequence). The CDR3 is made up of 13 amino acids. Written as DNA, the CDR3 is TGTGCCAGCAGTTTATTAGCGAACACTGAAGCTTTCTTT. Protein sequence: CASSLLANTEAFF.

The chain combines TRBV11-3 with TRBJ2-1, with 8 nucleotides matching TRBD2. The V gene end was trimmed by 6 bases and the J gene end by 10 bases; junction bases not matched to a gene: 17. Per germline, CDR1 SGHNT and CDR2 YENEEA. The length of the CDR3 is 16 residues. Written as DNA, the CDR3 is TGTGCCAGCAGAACTACCGGGAGGGGCATTTTAAACGAGCAGTTCTTC. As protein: CASRTTGRGILNEQFF. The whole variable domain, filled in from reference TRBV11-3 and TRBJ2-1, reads EAGVVQSPRYKIIEKKQPVAFWCNPISGHNTLYWYLQNLGQGPELLIRYENEEAVDDSQLPKDRFSAERLKGVDSTLKIQPAELGDSAVYLCASRTTGRGILNEQFFGPGTRLTVL.

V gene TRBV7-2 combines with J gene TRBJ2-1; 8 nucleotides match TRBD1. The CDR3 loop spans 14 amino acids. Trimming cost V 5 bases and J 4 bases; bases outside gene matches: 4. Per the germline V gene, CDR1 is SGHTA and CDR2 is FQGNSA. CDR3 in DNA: TGTGCCAGCAGCGTTGGGACAGGTTACAATGAGCAGTTCTTC. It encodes CASSVGTGYNEQFF.

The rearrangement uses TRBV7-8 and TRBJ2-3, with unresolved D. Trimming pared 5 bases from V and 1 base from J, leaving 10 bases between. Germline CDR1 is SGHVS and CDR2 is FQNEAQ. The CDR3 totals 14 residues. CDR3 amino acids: CASSVSAGTDTQYF. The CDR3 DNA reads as TGTGCCAGCAGCGTCAGCGCCGGCACAGATACGCAGTATTTT.

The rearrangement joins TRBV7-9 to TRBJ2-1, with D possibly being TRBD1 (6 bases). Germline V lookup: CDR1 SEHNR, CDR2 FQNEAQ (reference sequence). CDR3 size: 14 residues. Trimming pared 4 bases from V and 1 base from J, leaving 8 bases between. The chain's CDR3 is CASSSRGSYNEQFF. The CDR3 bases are TGTGCCAGCAGCTCAAGGGGGTCCTACAATGAGCAGTTCTTC. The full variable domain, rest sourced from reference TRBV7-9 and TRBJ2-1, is DTGVSQNPRHKITKRGQNVTFRCDPISEHNRLYWYRQTLGQGPEFLTYFQNEAQLEKSRLLSDRFSAERPKGSFSTLEIQRTEQGDSAMYLCASSSRGSYNEQFFGPGTRLTVL.

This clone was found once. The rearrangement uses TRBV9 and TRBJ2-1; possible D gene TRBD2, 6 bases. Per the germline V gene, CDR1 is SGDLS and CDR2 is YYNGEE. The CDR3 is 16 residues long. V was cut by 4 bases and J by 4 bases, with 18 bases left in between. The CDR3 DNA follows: TGTGCCAGCAGCATACTTAGTGGGAGGCGATACAATGAGCAGTTCTTC. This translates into CASSILSGRRYNEQFF.

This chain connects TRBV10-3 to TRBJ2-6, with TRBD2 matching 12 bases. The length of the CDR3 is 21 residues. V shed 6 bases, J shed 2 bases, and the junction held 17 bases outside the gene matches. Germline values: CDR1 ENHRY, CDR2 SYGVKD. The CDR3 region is CAIRGPPGQRLAGAGANVLTF. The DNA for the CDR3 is TGTGCCATCAGGGGCCCGCCGGGACAGCGACTAGCGGGGGCTGGGGCCAACGTCCTGACTTTC.

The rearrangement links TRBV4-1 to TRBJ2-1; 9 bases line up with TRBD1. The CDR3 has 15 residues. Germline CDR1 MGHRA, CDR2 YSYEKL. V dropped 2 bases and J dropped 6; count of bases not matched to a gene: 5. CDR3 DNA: TGCGCCAGCAGCCAAATTGGGACAGGGTCCAATGAGCAGTTCTTC. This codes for CASSQIGTGSNEQFF.

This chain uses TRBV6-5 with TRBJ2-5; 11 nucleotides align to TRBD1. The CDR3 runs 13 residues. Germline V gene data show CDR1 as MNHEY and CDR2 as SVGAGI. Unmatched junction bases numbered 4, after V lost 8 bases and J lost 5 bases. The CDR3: CASGQGAGETQYF. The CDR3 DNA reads TGTGCCAGCGGACAGGGGGCTGGGGAGACCCAGTACTTC.

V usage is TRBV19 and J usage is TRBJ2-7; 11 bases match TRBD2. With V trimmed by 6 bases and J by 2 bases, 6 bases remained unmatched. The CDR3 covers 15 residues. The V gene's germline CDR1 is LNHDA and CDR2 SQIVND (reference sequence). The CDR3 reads CASRKTSGIAYEQYF. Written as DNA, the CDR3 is TGTGCCAGTAGGAAGACTAGCGGGATTGCCTACGAGCAGTACTTC.

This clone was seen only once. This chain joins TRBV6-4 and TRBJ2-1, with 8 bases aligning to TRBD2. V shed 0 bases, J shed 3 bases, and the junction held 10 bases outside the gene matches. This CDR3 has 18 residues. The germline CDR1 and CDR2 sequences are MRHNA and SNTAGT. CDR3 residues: CASSDSVRGGRGYNEQFF. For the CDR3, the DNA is TGTGCCAGCAGTGACTCCGTTCGGGGGGGTAGAGGCTACAATGAGCAGTTCTTC.